These 24 T cell receptor beta chains share one sample of origin, sequenced in a study of Tregs in tolerant kidney transplant recipients. Repertoires were generated with immunoSEQ multiplex PCR, while TCRdb's copy carries only in-frame clones and drops some. The sample contains about 240,000 clones, about 80% of which appear only once. The sequenced material came from CD4+ T cells from blood. These receptors were obtained from a human donor in good health.

This clone occurred once. The V call is TRBV5-1, the J call TRBJ2-3; D gene uncertain. The CDR3 has 12 residues. Germline-derived CDR1 and CDR2 are SGHRS and YFSETQ. The V end was cut by 4 bases, the J end by 5 bases, with 8 bases between. CDR3 residues: CASSLPGDTQYF. The CDR3 DNA sequence: TGCGCCAGCAGCCTGCCGGGAGATACGCAGTATTTT.

The chain joins TRBV6-5 to TRBJ1-2; 8 bases match TRBD1. The CDR3 length is 15 residues. V lost 6 bases to trimming and J lost 1 base; unmatched junction nucleotides: 7. CDR1 and CDR2 (germline): MNHEY, SVGAGI. CDR3 protein: CASRRDRIFNYGYTF. The CDR3 DNA reads as TGTGCCAGCAGAAGGGACAGGATTTTTAACTATGGCTACACCTTC.

The chain carries TRBV5-6 and TRBJ2-4; no clear D. The germline V gene has CDR1 SGHDT and CDR2 YYEEEE. The CDR3 runs to 14 residues. Trimming left V 2 bases short and J 0 bases short, with 6 bases between. The CDR3 coding sequence is TGTGCCAGCAGCTTTGGTGAAGCCAAAAACATTCAGTACTTC. Protein: CASSFGEAKNIQYF.

The chain couples TRBV9 to TRBJ2-3, with D unresolved. Germline V gene lookup returns CDR1 SGDLS and CDR2 YYNGEE. The CDR3 spans 14 residues. The V and J ends lost 0 bases and 5 bases respectively, with 10 bases between them. The CDR3: CASSVAMLGDTQYF. The CDR3 nucleotides read TGTGCCAGCAGCGTAGCTATGCTGGGAGATACGCAGTATTTT.

The gene calls are TRBV5-1 and TRBJ2-7; TRBD2 matches at 9 bases. The V and J ends lost 0 bases and 4 bases, in that order; junction bases with no gene match: 5. The CDR3 sequence is 15 residues long. Germline V CDR1 and CDR2: SGHRS, YFSETQ. The CDR3 nucleotides are TGCGCCAGCAGCTTGGCCCTAGCGGGGATATACGAGCAGTACTTC. Its translation: CASSLALAGIYEQYF.

The rearrangement links TRBV27 to TRBJ1-5; no clear D. There are 12 residues in the CDR3. V was trimmed by 9 bases and J by 2 bases, leaving 8 bases between them. Germline-derived CDR1 and CDR2 are MNHEY and SMNVEV (reference sequence). This CDR3 is CASRGGNQPQHF. CDR3 nucleotides: TGTGCCAGTCGAGGAGGCAATCAGCCCCAGCATTTT.

With regard to this clone: The junction differs from germline at one of its ends, possibly a read error. The V call is TRBV7-7, the J call TRBJ1-1; a weak D match, TRBD1 (6 bases). Per the germline V gene, CDR1 is SSHAT and CDR2 is FNYEAQ (reference sequence). The CDR3 contains 15 residues. CDR3 nucleotide sequence: TGTGCTAGCAGCTTAACAGTACAGGGGAACACTGAAGCTTTCTTT. This gives the protein CASSLTVQGNTEAFF.

The chain couples TRBV5-4 to TRBJ1-2; D possibly corresponds to TRBD1 (5 bases). The V end was cut by 4 bases, the J end by 10 bases, with 17 bases between. The CDR3 is 13 amino acids. Germline loops: CDR1 SGHNT, CDR2 YYREEE (reference sequence). This chain's CDR3 is CASSGAFWDDYTF. CDR3 DNA sequence: TGTGCCAGCAGCGGCGCTTTCTGGGACGACTACACCTTC. Based on the CDR3 plus reference TRBV5-4 and TRBJ1-2, the full variable domain is ETGVTQSPTHLIKTRGQQVTLRCSSQSGHNTVSWYQQALGQGPQFIFQYYREEENGRGNFPPRFSGLQFPNYSSELNVNALELDDSALYLCASSGAFWDDYTFGSGTRLTVV.

This chain joins TRBV18 and TRBJ2-3; TRBD1 matches at 8 bases. CDR1 KGHSH and CDR2 LQKENI come from the germline V gene. V was pared by 1 base and J by 2 bases, with 8 bases of the junction left unmatched. This CDR3 is built from 17 residues. The CDR3 sequence is CASSPQLPDRVTDTQYF. In DNA form, the CDR3 reads TGTGCCAGCTCACCACAGCTGCCGGACAGGGTCACAGATACGCAGTATTTT.

This clone was seen only a few times. This chain joins TRBV25-1 and TRBJ2-7; D unclear. The germline gives CDR1 MGHDK, CDR2 SYGVNS. V dropped 3 bases and J dropped 2 bases, with 14 bases sitting between them. This CDR3 comprises 15 residues. The CDR3 protein is CASSDRGLPPYEQYF. In nucleotides, the CDR3 is TGTGCCAGCAGTGACCGTGGCCTACCCCCCTACGAGCAGTACTTC.

The rearrangement joins TRBV13 to TRBJ2-5, with D hard to call. Trimming removed 8 bases at V and 0 bases at J, with 10 bases between. The germline V gene has CDR1 PRHDT and CDR2 FYEKMQ (reference sequence). This CDR3 is 13 amino acids long. The chain's CDR3 is CASANRYQETQYF. Written as DNA, the CDR3 is TGTGCCAGCGCCAACCGGTACCAAGAGACCCAGTACTTC.

The V and J genes are TRBV6-1 and TRBJ1-1, with TRBD1 as a possible D gene (5 bases). Germline V gene data show CDR1 as MNHNS and CDR2 as SASEGT. The CDR3 length is 15 residues. V was trimmed by 6 bases and J by 0 bases, leaving 14 bases between them. CDR3 DNA: TGTGCCAGCAGGCAGAAGGGGTGGATGAACACTGAAGCTTTCTTT. This sequence encodes CASRQKGWMNTEAFF.

The CDR3 protein is CASSPQEGDYGYTF. The CDR3 DNA reads TGTGCCAGCAGCCCCCAAGAAGGGGACTATGGCTACACCTTC. This chain joins TRBV7-6 and TRBJ1-2; D possibly corresponds to TRBD1 (5 bases). The V end lost 5 bases, the J end lost 3 bases, and 13 bases lay between the germline ends. This CDR3 has 14 amino acids. Looked up from germline, CDR1 is SGHVS and CDR2 is FNYEAQ.

This sequence joins TRBV5-1 and TRBJ2-3; TRBD2 aligns across 14 bases. CDR1 is SGHRS, CDR2 YFSETQ, per germline. The CDR3 consists of 17 residues. Trimming removed 3 bases from V and 4 bases from J; junction bases left unmatched: 7. CDR3 nucleotides: TGCGCCAGCAGCTCGGGACTAGCGGGAGCGATGGCAGATACGCAGTATTTT. This gives the protein CASSSGLAGAMADTQYF.

For this clone: One end of the junction fails to match germline, which may point to a read error. The J gene is TRBJ2-1, the V gene TRBV15; TRBD1 matches 7 bases. Germline CDR1 LNHNV, CDR2 YYDKDF (reference sequence). This CDR3 is 12 amino acids long. The CDR3 spells CATSRARTGRIF. In DNA, the CDR3 is TGTGCCACCAGCAGAGCCCGGACAGGACGGATCTTC.

As concerns this clone: Other DNA sequences from this sample encode an identical CDR3 as well. The V gene is TRBV9, the J gene TRBJ2-3; 9 bases line up with TRBD2. V was clipped by 1 base and J by 2 bases; unmatched bases: 2. The V gene's germline CDR1 is SGDLS and CDR2 YYNGEE. The CDR3 covers 15 residues. DNA for the CDR3: TGTGCCAGCAGCGTACTAGCGGGGAACACAGATACGCAGTATTTT. It codes for CASSVLAGNTDTQYF.

The rearrangement joins TRBV12-5 to TRBJ2-7; 10 bases are shared with TRBD2. In germline, CDR1 is LGHNT, CDR2 FRNRAP. The CDR3 sequence is 17 residues long. Trimming removed 0 bases from V and 1 base from J; junction bases left unmatched: 6. CDR3 in DNA: TGTGCTAGTGGTTTGGTACCCCTAGCGGGGGAATCCTACGAGCAGTACTTC. Translated, it gives CASGLVPLAGESYEQYF. The full variable domain, completed using reference TRBV12-5 and TRBJ2-7, is DARVTQTPRHKVTEMGQEVTMRCQPILGHNTVFWYRQTMMQGLELLAYFRNRAPLDDSGMPKDRFSAEMPDATLATLKIQPSEPRDSAVYFCASGLVPLAGESYEQYFGPGTRLTVT.

Details on this clone: The sample has other DNA sequences that encode this CDR3 too. CDR3 region: CASSLGLAGPYEQYF. DNA of the CDR3: TGCGCCAGCAGCCTGGGACTAGCGGGACCCTACGAGCAGTACTTC. The chain uses TRBV5-1 and TRBJ2-7; 13 nucleotides align to TRBD2. This CDR3 is 15 amino acids long. The ends lost 4 bases at V and 2 bases at J; junction bases unmatched: 3. Germline V gives CDR1 SGHRS, CDR2 YFSETQ.

V and J are TRBV6-5 and TRBJ2-5, with D uncertain. Trimming cost V 5 bases and J 4 bases, with 8 bases left between them. Germline V gene lookup returns CDR1 MNHEY and CDR2 SVGAGI. This CDR3 region has 12 residues. In nucleotides, the CDR3 is TGTGCCAGCAGTGAAGTTAGAGAGACCCAGTACTTC. It translates to CASSEVRETQYF.

The gene calls are TRBV7-9 and TRBJ1-1; no firm D call. The CDR3 extends over 15 amino acids. In germline, CDR1 is SEHNR, CDR2 FQNEAQ (reference sequence). Trimming shortened V by 3 bases and J by 0 bases, and 11 bases separated the two germline ends. The CDR3 sequence: CASSFSGPMNTEAFF. CDR3 nucleotide sequence: TGTGCCAGCAGCTTTAGTGGACCTATGAACACTGAAGCTTTCTTT. The entire variable domain, with the rest obtained from reference TRBV7-9 and TRBJ1-1, is as follows: DTGVSQNPRHKITKRGQNVTFRCDPISEHNRLYWYRQTLGQGPEFLTYFQNEAQLEKSRLLSDRFSAERPKGSFSTLEIQRTEQGDSAMYLCASSFSGPMNTEAFFGQGTRLTVV.

The chain couples TRBV5-4 to TRBJ2-1; D assignment may be TRBD1 or TRBD2 (5 bases each). Germline CDR1 and CDR2: SGHNT and YYREEE (reference sequence). With 4 bases removed from V and 14 bases from J, the gap between germline ends came to 16 bases. The CDR3 is 12 amino acids. Written as DNA, the CDR3 is TGTGCCAGCAGCCCCCGGGACGGACTTAAGTTCTTC. Translating gives CASSPRDGLKFF. Full variable domain (remainder filled in from reference TRBV5-4 and TRBJ2-1): ETGVTQSPTHLIKTRGQQVTLRCSSQSGHNTVSWYQQALGQGPQFIFQYYREEENGRGNFPPRFSGLQFPNYSSELNVNALELDDSALYLCASSPRDGLKFFGPGTRLTVL.

This chain uses TRBV5-6 with TRBJ2-5; D not resolved. The CDR3 runs 16 residues. Between the trimmed V and J ends, which lost 0 bases and 4 bases, there was a span of 16 bases. Germline CDR1 is SGHDT and CDR2 is YYEEEE. The CDR3 coding sequence is TGTGCCAGCAGCTTGGTATCGGCCCCGCCACTAGAGACCCAGTACTTC. It encodes CASSLVSAPPLETQYF. Supplemented by reference TRBV5-6 and TRBJ2-5, the full variable domain reads DAGVTQSPTHLIKTRGQQVTLRCSPKSGHDTVSWYQQALGQGPQFIFQYYEEEERQRGNFPDRFSGHQFPNYSSELNVNALLLGDSALYLCASSLVSAPPLETQYFGPGTRLLVL.

CDR3: CAWCREYNEQFF. CDR3 nucleotides: TGTGCCTGGTGCAGGGAGTACAATGAGCAGTTCTTC. The chain combines TRBV30 with TRBJ2-1, with D perhaps being TRBD1 or TRBD2 (5 bases each). From germline, CDR1 is GTSNPN and CDR2 SVGIG (reference sequence). The V end lost 5 bases, the J end lost 4 bases, and 9 bases lay between the germline ends. The CDR3 is 12 amino acids.

The rearrangement joins TRBV19 to TRBJ2-1; D is uncertain. The CDR3 has 16 residues. The ends were cut back, 3 bases at V and 0 bases at J, with 12 bases in the middle. Looked up from germline, CDR1 is LNHDA and CDR2 is SQIVND (reference sequence). CDR3 in amino acids: CASSIRGVSSYNEQFF. CDR3 sequence (DNA): TGTGCCAGTAGTATCCGCGGAGTGAGCTCCTACAATGAGCAGTTCTTC. Complete variable domain (other parts from reference TRBV19 and TRBJ2-1): DGGITQSPKYLFRKEGQNVTLSCEQNLNHDAMYWYRQDPGQGLRLIYYSQIVNDFQKGDIAEGYSVSREKKESFPLTVTSAQKNPTAFYLCASSIRGVSSYNEQFFGPGTRLTVL.